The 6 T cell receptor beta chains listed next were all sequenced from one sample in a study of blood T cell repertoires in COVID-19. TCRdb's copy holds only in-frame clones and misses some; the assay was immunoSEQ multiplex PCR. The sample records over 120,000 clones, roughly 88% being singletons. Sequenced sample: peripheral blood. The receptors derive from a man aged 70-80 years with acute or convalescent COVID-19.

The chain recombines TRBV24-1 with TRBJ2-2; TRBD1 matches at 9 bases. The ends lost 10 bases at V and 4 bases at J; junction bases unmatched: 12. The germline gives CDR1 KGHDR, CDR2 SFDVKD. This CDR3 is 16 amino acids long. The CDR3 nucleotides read TGTGCCACAGGATTGTCCGGGACAGGGCTCACCGGGGAGCTGTTTTTT. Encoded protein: CATGLSGTGLTGELFF.

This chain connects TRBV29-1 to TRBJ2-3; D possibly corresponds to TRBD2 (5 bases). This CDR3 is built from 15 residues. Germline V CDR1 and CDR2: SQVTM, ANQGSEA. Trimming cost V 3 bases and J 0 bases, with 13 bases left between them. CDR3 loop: CSVDRQTTSTDTQYF. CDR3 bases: TGCAGCGTTGATCGGCAGACTACTAGCACAGATACGCAGTATTTT.

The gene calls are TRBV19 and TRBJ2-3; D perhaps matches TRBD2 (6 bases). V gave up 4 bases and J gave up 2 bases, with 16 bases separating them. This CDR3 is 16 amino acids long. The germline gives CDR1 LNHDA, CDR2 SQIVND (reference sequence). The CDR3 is CASSNQAGLNTDTQYF. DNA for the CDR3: TGTGCCAGTAGTAATCAGGCGGGACTCAACACAGATACGCAGTATTTT.

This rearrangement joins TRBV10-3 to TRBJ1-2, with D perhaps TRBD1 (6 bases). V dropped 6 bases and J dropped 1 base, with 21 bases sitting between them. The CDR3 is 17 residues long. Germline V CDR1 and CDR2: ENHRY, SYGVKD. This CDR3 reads CAISPTPQGQINYGYTF. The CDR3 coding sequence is TGTGCCATCAGCCCAACTCCACAGGGACAAATTAACTATGGCTACACCTTC.

The CDR3 here is CASRQSGKETQYF. CDR3 coding DNA: TGTGCCAGCAGACAATCAGGGAAAGAGACCCAGTACTTC. The rearrangement links TRBV12-3 or TRBV12-4 to TRBJ2-5, with D possibly matching TRBD1 (5 bases). The CDR3 is 13 residues long. V was pared by 6 bases and J by 3 bases, with 11 bases between.

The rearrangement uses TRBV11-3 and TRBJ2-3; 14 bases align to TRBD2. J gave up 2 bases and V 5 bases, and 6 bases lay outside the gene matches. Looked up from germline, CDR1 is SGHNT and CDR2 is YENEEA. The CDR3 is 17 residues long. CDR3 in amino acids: CASSPGTSGGPTDTQYF. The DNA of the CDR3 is TGTGCCAGCAGCCCCGGGACTAGCGGGGGACCCACAGATACGCAGTATTTT.